These 7 T cell receptor beta chains originate from one sample sequenced in a study of blood T cells in healthy people across ages. The use of a sample-barcoded 5' primer and a J-beta primer mix characterized a second PCR of roughly 6 to 11 cycles. TCRdb re-called the 5' RACE reads through MiXCR, storing one row per CDR3 protein. This sample has roughly 2 million distinct CDR3 sequences, with roughly 50% found just once. Sequenced sample: blood. All receptors come from a woman aged 40 to 50 in good health.

The rearrangement joins TRBV6-2 or TRBV6-3 to TRBJ2-3; TRBD1 aligns across 7 bases. This CDR3 region has 15 residues. Germline V CDR1 and CDR2: MNHEY, SVGEGT. The trim removed 0 bases at V and 4 bases at J, leaving 4 bases unmatched. CDR3 DNA: TGTGCCAGCAGTTACTCTCAGGGGGTATCAGATACGCAGTATTTT. It is translated as CASSYSQGVSDTQYF.

The CDR3 nucleotides are TGTGCCAGCAGTTACTCGAGGGGTTTTCGGGCTGAGGCTAACTATGGCTACACCTTC. As protein: CASSYSRGFRAEANYGYTF. The chain recombines TRBV6-5 with TRBJ1-2, with D possibly being TRBD1 (5 bases). This CDR3 region has 19 residues. CDR1 is MNHEY and CDR2 is SVGAGI in the germline V gene. Trimming took off 0 bases at V and 0 bases at J, with 20 bases between the two ends.

In its sample, this clonotype was seen once. The chain combines TRBV7-2 with TRBJ1-1; perhaps TRBD1 as D (6 bases). The CDR3 contains 15 residues. Germline-derived CDR1 and CDR2 are SGHTA and FQGNSA. Trimming pared 5 bases from V and 0 bases from J, leaving 13 bases between. The CDR3 spells CASSGKQGLNTEAFF. DNA for the CDR3: TGTGCCAGCAGCGGAAAACAGGGTCTGAACACTGAAGCTTTCTTT.

The table lists this clonotype with a few counts. This chain uses TRBV12-3 or TRBV12-4 with TRBJ2-7, with unresolved D. The CDR3 is 14 amino acids. The V and J ends lost 6 bases and 6 bases respectively, with 18 bases between them. DNA for the CDR3: TGTGCCAGCAGCGCGATGGGAATCGGCTCCGAGCAGTACTTC. Translation gives CASSAMGIGSEQYF.

The rearrangement joins TRBV29-1 to TRBJ1-2; 10 positions agree with TRBD1. This CDR3 contains 15 residues. With V trimmed by 6 bases and J by 4 bases, 11 bases remained unmatched. From germline, CDR1 is SQVTM and CDR2 ANQGSEA. Here the CDR3 DNA reads TGCAGCGTCCCCACTATTCGGACAGGGGGCTATGGCTACACCTTC. This encodes CSVPTIRTGGYGYTF.

This clonotype came up a few times. The gene calls are TRBV24-1 and TRBJ2-1; 11 nucleotides match TRBD2. The J segment lost 8 bases and the V segment lost 0 bases, leaving 8 bases of the junction unmatched. The CDR3 consists of 17 residues. Germline V lookup: CDR1 KGHDR, CDR2 SFDVKD. CDR3 in amino acids: CATSDLVSGGAAYEQFF. The CDR3, as DNA: TGTGCCACCAGTGATTTGGTTAGCGGGGGGGCCGCATATGAGCAGTTCTTC.

The rearrangement joins TRBV27 to TRBJ2-3; 7 nucleotides agree with TRBD1. V lost 2 bases, J lost 5 bases, and 10 bases stayed unmatched. Germline V gene sequence: CDR1 MNHEY, CDR2 SMNVEV (reference sequence). The CDR3 length is 16 residues. The CDR3 is CASSLSEGAMGDTQYF. CDR3 bases: TGTGCCAGCAGTTTAAGTGAGGGGGCGATGGGAGATACGCAGTATTTT.